The 32 T cell receptor beta chains below all came from one sample that was sequenced in a study of cytomegalovirus exposure and HLA in healthy donors. 13 Jbeta primers and 60 Vbeta primers were used for the PCR. Some clones are missing from TCRdb's copy, which holds only in-frame ones; the method was immunoSEQ multiplex PCR. This sample yields some 110,000 clones, of which around 86% are seen a single time; about 3.9% belongs to the top ten. The sequenced material came from PBMCs. These receptors came from a woman under 40 in good health and CMV-seronegative.

The V call is TRBV6-5, the J call TRBJ2-5; D possibly corresponds to TRBD1 (6 bases). Germline lookup yields CDR1 MNHEY and CDR2 SVGAGI. V shed 2 bases and J shed 4 bases, with 11 bases lying between them. This CDR3 is 14 amino acids long. Written as DNA, the CDR3 is TGTGCCAGCAGTTACAACAGGGACGTAGAGACCCAGTACTTC. Amino acids: CASSYNRDVETQYF.

This clone was counted a single time. The gene calls are TRBV7-2 and TRBJ2-7; TRBD2 matches at 8 bases. From germline, CDR1 is SGHTA and CDR2 FQGNSA. V lost 4 bases to trimming and J lost 2 bases; unmatched junction nucleotides: 4. The CDR3 covers 14 residues. In DNA, the CDR3 is TGTGCCAGCAGCTCCCCGGGACTAGCCTACGAGCAGTACTTC. As protein: CASSSPGLAYEQYF.

In its sample, this clone was seen once. This chain links TRBV30 with TRBJ2-1, with TRBD2 matching over 8 bases. With 2 bases clipped from V and 5 bases from J, the junction kept 11 bases outside the gene matches. CDR1 GTSNPN and CDR2 SVGIG come from the germline V gene (reference sequence). The length of the CDR3 is 16 residues. CDR3: CAWSIPEREIHNEQFF. CDR3 in DNA: TGTGCCTGGAGTATCCCCGAGCGGGAGATCCACAATGAGCAGTTCTTC.

The V call is TRBV30, the J call TRBJ2-5, with unresolved D. The closer fit of TRBJ2-7 to the DNA end suggests the J call may be wrong. CDR1 and CDR2 from the germline V gene are GTSNPN and SVGIG (reference sequence). The CDR3 runs to 13 residues. The chain's CDR3 is CAVRPTQAYEQYF. The CDR3 nucleotides read TGTGCTGTACGCCCTACCCAGGCCTACGAGCAGTACTTC.

This clone has a single count. The chain links TRBV6-1 to TRBJ1-5; D is ambiguous. Trimming shortened V by 2 bases and J by 5 bases, and 4 bases separated the two germline ends. Germline CDR1 and CDR2: MNHNS and SASEGT. CDR3 length: 12 amino acids. The CDR3 region is CASSEQYQPQHF. The DNA of the CDR3 is TGTGCCAGCAGTGAACAATATCAGCCCCAGCATTTT.

The rearrangement links TRBV5-1 to TRBJ2-5; D is possibly TRBD2 (7 bases). The CDR3 extends over 14 amino acids. Trimming pared 3 bases from V and 4 bases from J, leaving 13 bases between. Germline values: CDR1 SGHRS, CDR2 YFSETQ. Written as DNA, the CDR3 is TGCGCCAGCAGCTCGGGGGGCCCCCGAGAGACCCAGTACTTC. Its protein is CASSSGGPRETQYF.

The rearrangement links TRBV15 to TRBJ2-7; 12 nucleotides agree with TRBD1. Per the germline V gene, CDR1 is LNHNV and CDR2 is YYDKDF (reference sequence). The CDR3 has 17 residues. V shed 3 bases, J shed 2 bases, and the junction held 8 bases outside the gene matches. In DNA, the CDR3 is TGTGCCACCAGCAGCCTAGCCGGGACAGGGGGCCCCTACGAGCAGTACTTC. Encoded protein: CATSSLAGTGGPYEQYF. Using reference TRBV15 and TRBJ2-7 for the parts outside the CDR3, the full variable domain is DAMVIQNPRYQVTQFGKPVTLSCSQTLNHNVMYWYQQKSSQAPKLLFHYYDKDFNNEADTPDNFQSRRPNTSFCFLDIRSPGLGDTAMYLCATSSLAGTGGPYEQYFGPGTRLTVT.

The CDR3: CASSLTRVPTEAFF. The CDR3, as DNA: TGTGCCAGCAGCCTAACCCGGGTTCCCACTGAAGCTTTCTTT. This sequence joins TRBV11-2 and TRBJ1-1; D not resolved. V shed 5 bases and J shed 4 bases, with 14 bases lying between them. This CDR3 contains 14 residues. The V gene's germline CDR1 is SGHAT and CDR2 FQNNGV.

The chain employs TRBV9 and TRBJ2-3; 8 positions match TRBD1. The trim removed 0 bases at V and 6 bases at J, leaving 12 bases unmatched. The CDR3 contains 17 residues. Germline CDR1 is SGDLS and CDR2 is YYNGEE. CDR3 DNA sequence: TGTGCCAGCAGCGTAGCACTCCCCCAGGGGGCAGGGGATACGCAGTATTTT. Its protein product is CASSVALPQGAGDTQYF.

The V call is TRBV11-3, the J call TRBJ2-7; possibly TRBD1 for D (5 bases). Trimming took 3 bases from V and 3 from J, leaving 9 bases between them. Germline V lookup: CDR1 SGHNT, CDR2 YENEEA. This CDR3 has 13 residues. CDR3 nucleotide sequence: TGTGCCAGCAGCTTCGGTCAGGGCTACGAGCAGTACTTC. It encodes CASSFGQGYEQYF.

J is TRBJ1-1 and V is TRBV9; tentative D call: TRBD1 (5 bases). The germline V and J ends were trimmed by 4 bases and 8 bases, with 12 bases remaining between them. Germline CDR1 SGDLS, CDR2 YYNGEE. The CDR3 length is 12 residues. CDR3 nucleotide sequence: TGTGCCAGCAGCCCACAGGCGGCCGAAGCTTTCTTT. Amino acid sequence: CASSPQAAEAFF. Full variable domain (missing parts from reference TRBV9 and TRBJ1-1): DSGVTQTPKHLITATGQRVTLRCSPRSGDLSVYWYQQSLDQGLQFLIQYYNGEERAKGNILERFSAQQFPDLHSELNLSSLELGDSALYFCASSPQAAEAFFGQGTRLTVV.

Regarding this clone: This CDR3 is also generated by other DNA sequences in the sample. The chain has TRBV5-1 and TRBJ2-5, with 10 positions matching TRBD2. The CDR3 is 15 amino acids. CDR1 and CDR2 (germline): SGHRS, YFSETQ. J gave up 3 bases and V 0 bases, and 2 bases lay outside the gene matches. DNA for the CDR3: TGCGCCAGCAGCTTGGCCGGACTAGCGGAAGAGACCCAGTACTTC. This gives the protein CASSLAGLAEETQYF. Drawing the rest from reference TRBV5-1 and TRBJ2-5, the complete variable domain is KAGVTQTPRYLIKTRGQQVTLSCSPISGHRSVSWYQQTPGQGLQFLFEYFSETQRNKGNFPGRFSGRQFSNSRSEMNVSTLELGDSALYLCASSLAGLAEETQYFGPGTRLLVL.

CDR3 nucleotide sequence: TGTGCCAGCAGCCCACGGGGGACAGGGAACACCGGGGAGCTGTTTTTT. The encoded protein is CASSPRGTGNTGELFF. The chain combines TRBV7-2 with TRBJ2-2, with TRBD1 matching over 8 bases. The CDR3 has 16 residues. V dropped 5 bases and J dropped 1; count of bases not matched to a gene: 6. Germline V gives CDR1 SGHTA, CDR2 FQGNSA.

The V and J genes are TRBV19 and TRBJ1-5; 12 bases are shared with TRBD1. The junction had 6 bases not matched to a gene; V was cut back by 6 bases and J by 6 bases. The CDR3 totals 15 residues. Germline V CDR1 and CDR2: LNHDA, SQIVND (reference sequence). The DNA for the CDR3 is TGTGCCAGTAGCTGGGACAGGGGGCTAGGTCAGCCCCAGCATTTT. It encodes CASSWDRGLGQPQHF.

The chain has TRBV5-1 and TRBJ2-7, with TRBD2 matching 10 bases. The CDR3 is made up of 17 amino acids. Germline CDR1 is SGHRS and CDR2 is YFSETQ. V was pared by 4 bases and J by 2 bases, with 12 bases of the junction left unmatched. For the CDR3, the DNA is TGCGCCAGCAGCCTTAGGCTAGCGGGAGCCAGCGCCTACGAGCAGTACTTC. This translates into CASSLRLAGASAYEQYF.

In DNA form, the CDR3 reads TGTGCCAGCAGTCCCGGGAGGGGGCCTGGCTATGGCTACACCTTC. Encoded protein: CASSPGRGPGYGYTF. V gene TRBV27 combines with J gene TRBJ1-2; 7 bases map to TRBD1. Trimming cost V 5 bases and J 4 bases; bases outside gene matches: 10. CDR3 length: 15 amino acids. Per germline, CDR1 MNHEY and CDR2 SMNVEV (reference sequence).

The V and J genes are TRBV6-5 and TRBJ2-1; 9 bases are a match to TRBD2. This CDR3 has 13 amino acids. The germline CDR1 and CDR2 sequences are MNHEY and SVGAGI. Trimming at V came to 7 bases and at J to 10 bases, leaving 8 bases not matched to a gene. The CDR3 DNA follows: TGTGCCAGCATGTCTGTGGCGGGGGGGGAGCAGTTCTTC. Translating it yields CASMSVAGGEQFF.

This clone was observed once. The genes are TRBV18 and TRBJ1-4; D uncertain. Germline V lookup: CDR1 KGHSH, CDR2 LQKENI. The ends were cut back, 3 bases at V and 4 bases at J, with 9 bases in the middle. CDR3 length equals 14 residues. The CDR3 reads CASSPESYNEKLFF. The CDR3 region has the DNA TGTGCCAGCTCACCCGAGAGCTATAATGAAAAACTGTTTTTT.

In DNA, the CDR3 is TGTGCCAGCAGCTTAATGTTCGGACTAGATAAGCATGAGCAGTTCTTC. It encodes CASSLMFGLDKHEQFF. This rearrangement joins TRBV7-6 to TRBJ2-1; TRBD2 matches 7 bases. Germline CDR1 SGHVS, CDR2 FNYEAQ. The V gene end was trimmed by 2 bases and the J gene end by 8 bases; junction bases not matched to a gene: 12. This CDR3 has 16 amino acids.

The chain is built from TRBV15 and TRBJ2-7; 7 bases align to TRBD1. Germline-derived CDR1 and CDR2 are LNHNV and YYDKDF (reference sequence). There are 15 residues in the CDR3. The junction had 5 bases not matched to a gene; V was cut back by 1 base and J by 2 bases. CDR3 amino acids: CATSRGHRGTYEQYF. CDR3 DNA sequence: TGTGCCACCAGCAGAGGACACAGGGGCACCTACGAGCAGTACTTC.

The CDR3 DNA sequence: TGTGCCAGCAGCCCTAGCGGGGGCCTCTACGAGCAGTACTTC. It translates to CASSPSGGLYEQYF. The chain is built from TRBV7-9 and TRBJ2-7, with 10 bases aligning to TRBD2. CDR1 is SEHNR and CDR2 is FQNEAQ in the germline V gene (reference sequence). Trimming at V came to 5 bases and at J to 3 bases, leaving 4 bases not matched to a gene. The CDR3 runs 14 residues.

The V gene is TRBV6-4, the J gene TRBJ2-1, with unresolved D. V lost 2 bases and J lost 7, with 18 bases in between. From germline, CDR1 is MRHNA and CDR2 SNTAGT. CDR3 length: 16 residues. The CDR3 protein is CASSDEHNGLGNEQFF. The CDR3 coding sequence is TGTGCCAGCAGTGACGAGCATAACGGGTTAGGTAATGAGCAGTTCTTC.

J is TRBJ2-1 and V is TRBV5-8, with 9 bases that match TRBD1. Per the germline V gene, CDR1 is SGHTS and CDR2 is YDEGEE. The junction had 13 bases not matched to a gene; V was cut back by 4 bases and J by 5 bases. This CDR3 region has 17 residues. The CDR3: CASSLDRGVSGHNEQFF. CDR3 coding DNA: TGTGCCAGCAGCCTTGACAGGGGGGTTAGCGGTCACAATGAGCAGTTCTTC.

This clone was detected a few times. V is TRBV4-2 and J is TRBJ2-1, with a possible D match to TRBD1 (5 bases). Per the germline V gene, CDR1 is LGHNA and CDR2 is YNFKEQ. The CDR3 sequence is 16 residues long. V gave up 0 bases and J gave up 2 bases, with 11 bases separating them. CDR3 bases: TGTGCCAGCAGCCAAGATACCGACAGAACCTACAATGAGCAGTTCTTC. Residues: CASSQDTDRTYNEQFF.

In this sample, this clone turned up a few times. The rearrangement links TRBV5-1 to TRBJ1-1; possibly TRBD1 for D (6 bases). The CDR3 totals 15 residues. Germline values: CDR1 SGHRS, CDR2 YFSETQ. Trimming stripped 4 bases from V and 1 base from J, with 14 bases between. CDR3 DNA: TGCGCCAGCAGCCCCAGGGGCAGCTCGAACACTGAAGCTTTCTTT. This encodes CASSPRGSSNTEAFF. Full variable domain (remainder filled in from reference TRBV5-1 and TRBJ1-1): KAGVTQTPRYLIKTRGQQVTLSCSPISGHRSVSWYQQTPGQGLQFLFEYFSETQRNKGNFPGRFSGRQFSNSRSEMNVSTLELGDSALYLCASSPRGSSNTEAFFGQGTRLTVV.

This clone was detected once. The chain links TRBV10-2 to TRBJ2-1; TRBD2 matches at 11 bases. This CDR3 is built from 15 residues. V trimming: 3 bases; J trimming: 6 bases; junction bases outside the gene matches: 4. The germline CDR1 and CDR2 sequences are WSHSY and SAAADI. CDR3 DNA sequence: TGCGCCAGCAGTGAAACTAGCGGGAGTCTCAATGAGCAGTTCTTC. The encoded protein is CASSETSGSLNEQFF.

The chain has TRBV5-1 and TRBJ1-6; D unclear. The CDR3 has 15 amino acids. CDR1 is SGHRS and CDR2 is YFSETQ in the germline V gene. Trimming took off 0 bases at V and 0 bases at J, with 4 bases between the two ends. The CDR3 sequence: CASSLESSYNSPLHF. CDR3 sequence (DNA): TGCGCCAGCAGCTTGGAGAGCTCCTATAATTCACCCCTCCACTTT.

This chain connects TRBV7-2 to TRBJ2-1, with 11 bases lining up with TRBD1. V lost 0 bases, J lost 14 bases, and 12 bases stayed unmatched. CDR1 is SGHTA, CDR2 FQGNSA, per germline. This CDR3 has 16 amino acids. Written as DNA, the CDR3 is TGTGCCAGCAGCTTAGCGCTCGGGAAGACGGGACAGGGGGAGTTCTTC. Its translation: CASSLALGKTGQGEFF.

The DNA for the CDR3 is TGTGCCAGTAGCGGGAGGGCCCTGGAGACCCAGTACTTC. The encoded protein is CASSGRALETQYF. This chain joins TRBV2 and TRBJ2-5; 11 bases fit TRBD2. Trimming at V came to 9 bases and at J to 5 bases, leaving 5 bases not matched to a gene. Germline-derived CDR1 and CDR2 are SNHLY and FYNNEI. The CDR3 consists of 13 residues.

The rearrangement uses TRBV6-1 and TRBJ1-2, with TRBD1 matching 8 bases. Germline CDR1 is MNHNS and CDR2 is SASEGT. V trimming: 6 bases; J trimming: 6 bases; junction bases outside the gene matches: 6. This CDR3 contains 13 residues. CDR3 region: CASSRQGRDGYTF. In DNA form, the CDR3 reads TGTGCCAGCAGCCGACAGGGGCGCGATGGCTACACCTTC.

The V call is TRBV30, the J call TRBJ1-4; D call uncertain. V was pared by 3 bases and J by 7 bases, with 9 bases between. CDR3 size: 12 residues. Germline V gives CDR1 GTSNPN, CDR2 SVGIG (reference sequence). DNA for the CDR3: TGTGCCTGGAGACAGTCTACTGAAAAACTGTTTTTT. Its translation: CAWRQSTEKLFF.

This chain links TRBV19 with TRBJ1-5, with D possibly matching TRBD1 (5 bases). CDR3 length equals 14 residues. The germline V gene has CDR1 LNHDA and CDR2 SQIVND (reference sequence). V was trimmed by 3 bases and J by 6 bases, leaving 12 bases between them. CDR3 bases: TGTGCCAGTAGTATGGGAGGGGAGGTTCAGCCCCAGCATTTT. This sequence encodes CASSMGGEVQPQHF.